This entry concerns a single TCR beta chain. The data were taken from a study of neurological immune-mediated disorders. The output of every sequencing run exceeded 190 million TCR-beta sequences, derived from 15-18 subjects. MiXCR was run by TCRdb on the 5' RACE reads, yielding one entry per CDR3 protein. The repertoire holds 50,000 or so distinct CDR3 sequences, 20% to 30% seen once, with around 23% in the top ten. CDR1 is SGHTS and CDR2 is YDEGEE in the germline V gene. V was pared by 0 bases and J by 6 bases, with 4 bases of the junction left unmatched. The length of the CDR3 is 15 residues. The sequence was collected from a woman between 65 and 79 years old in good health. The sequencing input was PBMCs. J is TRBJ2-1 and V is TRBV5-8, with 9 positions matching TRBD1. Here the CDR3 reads CASSLGTGERNEQFF. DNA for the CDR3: TGTGCCAGCAGCTTGGGGACAGGGGAGCGCAATGAGCAGTTCTTC.